This T cell receptor (beta chain) was recorded in a study of prognosis after radiotherapy for stage I lung cancer. Study context: Individuals diagnosed with stage I non-small cell lung cancer underwent enrollment between 2018 and 2019. Patients in the cohort never received concurrent therapy with stereotactic body radiotherapy.

This clonotype was seen repeatedly, ten times or more. The genomic DNA TCR beta CDR3 region underwent two rounds of multiplex PCR. Gene-specific primers for each TRBV and TRBJ gene drove first-round PCR. MiXCR was run by TCRdb on the multiplex PCR reads, yielding one entry per CDR3 protein. The table records about 22,000 distinct CDR3 sequences, 35% to 45% of them present only once. This material consisted of PBMCs, taken before or after stereotactic body radiation therapy (not recorded which). This sequence originates from a donor older than 45 with non-small cell lung cancer.

In DNA, the CDR3 is TGTGCCAGCAGCTTTTCGACTAGCGGGAGTCTAAAGACCCAGTACTTC. Protein product: CASSFSTSGSLKTQYF. This rearrangement joins TRBV11-2 to TRBJ2-5; TRBD2 aligns across 12 bases. V dropped 3 bases and J dropped 6; count of bases not matched to a gene: 8. Germline V gene data show CDR1 as SGHAT and CDR2 as FQNNGV. The CDR3 length is 16 residues.